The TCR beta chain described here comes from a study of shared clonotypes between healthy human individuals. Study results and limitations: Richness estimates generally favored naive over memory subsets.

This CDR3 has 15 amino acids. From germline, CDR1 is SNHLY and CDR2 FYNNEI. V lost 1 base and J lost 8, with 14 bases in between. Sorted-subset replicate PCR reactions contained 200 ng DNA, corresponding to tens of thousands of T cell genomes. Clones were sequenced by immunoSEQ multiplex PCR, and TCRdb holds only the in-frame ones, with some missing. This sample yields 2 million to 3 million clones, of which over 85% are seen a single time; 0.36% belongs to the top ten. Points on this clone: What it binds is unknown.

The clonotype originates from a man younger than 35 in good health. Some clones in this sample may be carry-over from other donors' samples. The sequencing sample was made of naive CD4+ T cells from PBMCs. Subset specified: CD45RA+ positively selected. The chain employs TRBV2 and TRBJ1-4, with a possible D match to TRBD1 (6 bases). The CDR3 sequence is CASSEGGRGDEKLFF. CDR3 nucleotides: TGTGCCAGCAGTGAAGGGGGCAGGGGAGACGAAAAACTGTTTTTT.